The subject of this entry is one T cell receptor (beta chain). These data are taken from a study of blood T cells in healthy people across ages. It was with a sample-barcoded 5' primer and a J-beta primer mix that a second PCR of about 7 to 12 cycles was run. Unique molecular identifiers of 12 random nucleotides labeled each cDNA. Every individual sample yielded 2.5 million or more paired-end reads (each containing CDR3). TCRdb recomputed calls from the 5' RACE reads with MiXCR, one row per CDR3 protein. The repertoire holds under 2,000,000 distinct CDR3 sequences, with about 50% as singletons. CDR3 length: 15 amino acids. V dropped 5 bases and J dropped 4 bases, with 17 bases sitting between them. The germline CDR1 and CDR2 sequences are SGHVS and FQNEAQ. Individuals who donated were healthy Caucasians from Russia aged about 6 to 100. Donors each provided 7.5 to 10 milliliters of peripheral blood.

The receptor's source is a woman aged 40 to 55 in good health. The chain recombines TRBV7-8 with TRBJ1-2, with a possible D match to TRBD1 (5 bases). The specimen sequenced was blood. The CDR3, as DNA: TGTGCCAGCAGCCCTACGGGAGGGGTGCGCTATGGCTACACCTTC. Amino acid sequence: CASSPTGGVRYGYTF.